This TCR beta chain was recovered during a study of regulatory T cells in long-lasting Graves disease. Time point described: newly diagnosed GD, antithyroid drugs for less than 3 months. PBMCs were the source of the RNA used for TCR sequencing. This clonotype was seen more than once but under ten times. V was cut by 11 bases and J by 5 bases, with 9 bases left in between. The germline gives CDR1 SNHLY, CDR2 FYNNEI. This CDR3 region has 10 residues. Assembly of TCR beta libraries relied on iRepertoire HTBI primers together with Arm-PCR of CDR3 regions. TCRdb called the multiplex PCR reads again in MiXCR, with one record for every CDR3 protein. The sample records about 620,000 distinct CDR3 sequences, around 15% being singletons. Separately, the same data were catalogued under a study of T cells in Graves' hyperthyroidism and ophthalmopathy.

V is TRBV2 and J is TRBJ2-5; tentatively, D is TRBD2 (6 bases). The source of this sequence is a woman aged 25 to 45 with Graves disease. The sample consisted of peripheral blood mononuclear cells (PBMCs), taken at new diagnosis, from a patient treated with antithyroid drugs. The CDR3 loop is CAGGVETQYF. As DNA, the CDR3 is TGTGCCGGCGGGGTGGAGACCCAGTACTTC.